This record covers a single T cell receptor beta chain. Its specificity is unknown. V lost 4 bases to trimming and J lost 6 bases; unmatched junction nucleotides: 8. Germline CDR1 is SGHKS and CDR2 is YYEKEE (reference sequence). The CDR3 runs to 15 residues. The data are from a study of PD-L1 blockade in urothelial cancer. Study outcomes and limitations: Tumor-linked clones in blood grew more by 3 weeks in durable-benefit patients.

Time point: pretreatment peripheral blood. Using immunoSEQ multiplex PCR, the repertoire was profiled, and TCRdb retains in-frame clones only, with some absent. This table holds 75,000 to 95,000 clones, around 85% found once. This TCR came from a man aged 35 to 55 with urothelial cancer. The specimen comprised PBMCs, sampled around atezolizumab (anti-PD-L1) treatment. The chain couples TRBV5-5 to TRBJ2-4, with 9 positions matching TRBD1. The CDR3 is CASSLTGGAGNIQYF. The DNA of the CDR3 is TGTGCCAGCAGCCTCACAGGGGGCGCGGGAAACATTCAGTACTTC.